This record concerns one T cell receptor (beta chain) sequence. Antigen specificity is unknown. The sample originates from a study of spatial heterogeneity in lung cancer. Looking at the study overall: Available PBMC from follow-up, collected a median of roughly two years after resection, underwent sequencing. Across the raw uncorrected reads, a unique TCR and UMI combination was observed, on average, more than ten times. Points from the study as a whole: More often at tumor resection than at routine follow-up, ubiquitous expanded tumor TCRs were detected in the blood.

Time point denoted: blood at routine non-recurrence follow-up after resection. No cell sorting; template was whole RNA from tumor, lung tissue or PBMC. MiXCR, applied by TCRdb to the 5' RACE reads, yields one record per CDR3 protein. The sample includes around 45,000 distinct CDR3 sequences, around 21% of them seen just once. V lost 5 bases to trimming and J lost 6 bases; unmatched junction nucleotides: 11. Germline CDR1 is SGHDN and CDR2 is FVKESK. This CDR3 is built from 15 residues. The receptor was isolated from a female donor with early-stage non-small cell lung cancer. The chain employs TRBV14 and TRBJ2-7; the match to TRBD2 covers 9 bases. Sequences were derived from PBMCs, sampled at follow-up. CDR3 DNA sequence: TGTGCCAGCAGCATCCGACTAGCGGCCTGGGGCGAGCAGTACTTC. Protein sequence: CASSIRLAAWGEQYF.